This TCR beta chain came from a study of immune cell composition in non-small cell lung cancer. The germline V gene has CDR1 SGDLS and CDR2 YYNGEE. The CDR3 runs 15 residues. Trimming took 4 bases from V and 3 from J, leaving 13 bases between them. Method: immunoSEQ multiplex PCR; TCRdb's copy keeps in-frame clones and lacks some. The sample contains about 4,300 clones, approximately 76% of which appear only once. Points on this clone: The antigen is not known.

Study conclusions and caveats: Squamous lung tumours showed higher top 10 clone scores and clonality than adenocarcinomas.

Source material: lung tumor tissue. The chain is built from TRBV9 and TRBJ2-2, with D maybe TRBD1 (6 bases). This clonotype was obtained from a human donor with non-small cell lung cancer. The CDR3 DNA sequence: TGTGCCAGCAGCCCTCTTGACAGGTACACCGGGGAGCTGTTTTTT. This gives the protein CASSPLDRYTGELFF.